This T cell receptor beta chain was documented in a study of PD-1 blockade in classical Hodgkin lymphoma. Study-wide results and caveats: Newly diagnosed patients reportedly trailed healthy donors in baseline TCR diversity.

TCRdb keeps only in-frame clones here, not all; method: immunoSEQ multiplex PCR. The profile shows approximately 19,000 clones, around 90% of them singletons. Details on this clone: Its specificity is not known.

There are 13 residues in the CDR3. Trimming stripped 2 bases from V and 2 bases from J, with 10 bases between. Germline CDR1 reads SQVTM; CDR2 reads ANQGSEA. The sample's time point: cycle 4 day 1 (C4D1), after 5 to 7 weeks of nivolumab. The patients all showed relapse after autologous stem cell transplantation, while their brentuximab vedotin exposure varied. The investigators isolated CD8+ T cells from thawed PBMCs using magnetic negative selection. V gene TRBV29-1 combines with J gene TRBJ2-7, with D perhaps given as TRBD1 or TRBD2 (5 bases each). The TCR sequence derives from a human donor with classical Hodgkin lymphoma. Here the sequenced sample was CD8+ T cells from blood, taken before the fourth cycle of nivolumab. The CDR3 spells CSVERDEPYEQYF. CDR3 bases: TGCAGCGTTGAACGGGACGAGCCCTACGAGCAGTACTTC.